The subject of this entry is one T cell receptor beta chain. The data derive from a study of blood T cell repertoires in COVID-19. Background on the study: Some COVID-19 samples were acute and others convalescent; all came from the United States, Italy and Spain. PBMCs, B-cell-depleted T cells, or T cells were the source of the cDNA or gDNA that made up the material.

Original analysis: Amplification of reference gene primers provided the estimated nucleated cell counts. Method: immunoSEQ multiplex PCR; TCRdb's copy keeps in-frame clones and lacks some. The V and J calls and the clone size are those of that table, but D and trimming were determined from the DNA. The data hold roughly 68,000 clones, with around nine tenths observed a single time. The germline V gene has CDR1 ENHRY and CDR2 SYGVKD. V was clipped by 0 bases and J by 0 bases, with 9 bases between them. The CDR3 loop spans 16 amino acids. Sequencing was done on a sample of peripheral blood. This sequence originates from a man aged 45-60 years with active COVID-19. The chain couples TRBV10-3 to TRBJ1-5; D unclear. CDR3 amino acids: CAISESNRHSNQPQHF. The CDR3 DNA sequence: TGTGCCATCAGTGAGTCAAACAGACATAGCAATCAGCCCCAGCATTTT.